Listed here are 3 T cell receptor beta chains from one sample, sequenced in a study of blood T cell repertoires in COVID-19. Generated by immunoSEQ multiplex PCR, the TCRdb table keeps only in-frame clones and is missing some. The sample has under 150,000 clones; about 81% are singletons. Sequencing used peripheral blood. These receptors were taken from a woman older than 75 with acute or convalescent COVID-19.

The genes are TRBV7-6 and TRBJ2-3, with a possible D match to TRBD2 (5 bases). V shed 2 bases and J shed 2 bases, with 14 bases lying between them. This CDR3 contains 16 residues. Germline CDR1 SGHVS, CDR2 FNYEAQ. The CDR3 sequence: CASSLKFGEFTDTQYF. Here the CDR3 DNA reads TGTGCCAGCAGCTTAAAGTTCGGGGAGTTCACAGATACGCAGTATTTT.

The genes are TRBV6-5 and TRBJ2-5; 8 nucleotides align to TRBD2. The trim removed 6 bases at V and 4 bases at J, leaving 7 bases unmatched. This CDR3 has 14 amino acids. CDR1 and CDR2 (germline): MNHEY, SVGAGI. CDR3 DNA sequence: TGTGCCAGCAGCCCCCCGGGAGGGAGAGAGACCCAGTACTTC. Translation: CASSPPGGRETQYF.

The chain combines TRBV6-2 or TRBV6-3 with TRBJ2-3; the D gene is possibly TRBD2 (6 bases). Trimming took 2 bases from V and 4 from J, leaving 19 bases between them. The germline gives CDR1 MNHEY, CDR2 SVGEGT. There are 17 residues in the CDR3. Written as DNA, the CDR3 is TGTGCCAGCAGTTACACCCGAGGCGGGATAGTGGCAGATACGCAGTATTTT. Protein sequence: CASSYTRGGIVADTQYF.